Presented here are 17 T cell receptor beta chains from one specimen sequenced in a study of blood T cell repertoires in COVID-19. Produced via immunoSEQ multiplex PCR; TCRdb's table is partial and in-frame only. The top ten clones hold 8.9% of a sample with hundreds of thousands of clones, roughly 87% of them seen once. The sequencing sample was made of PBMCs or T cells enriched from blood (not recorded which). These receptors all come from a woman aged 18-29 years who had recovered from COVID-19.

The V call is TRBV19, the J call TRBJ1-4, with 9 bases lining up with TRBD1. CDR3 length: 14 residues. V was pared by 5 bases and J by 8 bases, with 6 bases of the junction left unmatched. Per germline, CDR1 LNHDA and CDR2 SQIVND (reference sequence). CDR3 in DNA: TGTGCCAGTAGTTCGGACAGGGGCGGAGAAAAACTGTTTTTT. As protein: CASSSDRGGEKLFF. The full variable domain, completed using reference TRBV19 and TRBJ1-4, is DGGITQSPKYLFRKEGQNVTLSCEQNLNHDAMYWYRQDPGQGLRLIYYSQIVNDFQKGDIAEGYSVSREKKESFPLTVTSAQKNPTAFYLCASSSDRGGEKLFFGSGTQLSVL.

This chain connects TRBV10-3 to TRBJ1-5; D possibly corresponds to TRBD1 (5 bases). V lost 6 bases to trimming and J lost 1 base, with 19 bases between them. The length of the CDR3 is 17 residues. Germline V gives CDR1 ENHRY, CDR2 SYGVKD. The CDR3 is CAISATPTRGSNQPQHF. In DNA form, the CDR3 reads TGTGCCATCAGCGCTACCCCGACCCGGGGGAGCAATCAGCCCCAGCATTTT.

This clone occurred once. The rearrangement links TRBV7-2 to TRBJ2-5; 10 bases agree with TRBD2. The CDR3 is 17 amino acids. J lost 0 bases, V lost 0 bases, and 4 bases had no gene match. Germline V gene sequence: CDR1 SGHTA, CDR2 FQGNSA. The CDR3, as DNA: TGTGCCAGCAGCTTAGCGATAGCGGGGGGATACCAAGAGACCCAGTACTTC. This gives the protein CASSLAIAGGYQETQYF.

This clone was seen only a few times. The chain joins TRBV5-1 to TRBJ1-3, with a weak D call TRBD1 (6 bases). The germline V gene encodes CDR1 SGHRS and CDR2 YFSETQ. V lost 0 bases to trimming and J lost 0 bases, with 13 bases between them. The CDR3 is made up of 17 amino acids. The CDR3 spells CASSLGQASSSGNTIYF. The CDR3 coding sequence is TGCGCCAGCAGCTTGGGACAGGCGTCGAGCTCTGGAAACACCATATATTTT.

The chain joins TRBV10-3 to TRBJ1-1, with 7 bases lining up with TRBD1. CDR1 and CDR2 (germline): ENHRY, SYGVKD. V shed 5 bases and J 1 base; nucleotides not matched to a gene: 7. The CDR3 covers 15 residues. CDR3 in DNA: TGTGCCATCAGTTTTACAGGGGTAGGGAACACTGAAGCTTTCTTT. Translation gives CAISFTGVGNTEAFF.

The chain employs TRBV7-7 and TRBJ1-2, with D maybe TRBD1 (6 bases). Trimming left V 3 bases short and J 0 bases short, with 11 bases between. CDR3 size: 15 residues. CDR1 SSHAT and CDR2 FNYEAQ come from the germline V gene (reference sequence). The CDR3 DNA follows: TGTGCCAGCAGCTTTTGCAGGGGAGCTAACTATGGCTACACCTTC. It translates to CASSFCRGANYGYTF.

The chain links TRBV7-9 to TRBJ2-7, with TRBD1 matching 10 bases. Germline V gene data show CDR1 as SEHNR and CDR2 as FQNEAQ (reference sequence). The CDR3 spans 15 residues. The V and J ends lost 5 bases and 2 bases, in that order; junction bases with no gene match: 6. The CDR3 reads CASSLWDRGPYEQYF. In nucleotides, the CDR3 is TGTGCCAGCAGCCTGTGGGACAGGGGTCCCTACGAGCAGTACTTC.

V is TRBV24-1 and J is TRBJ1-1, with D possibly being TRBD1 (6 bases). Per germline, CDR1 KGHDR and CDR2 SFDVKD. Trimming pared 6 bases from V and 0 bases from J, leaving 7 bases between. The CDR3 sequence is 13 residues long. The CDR3 here is CATSQGLNTEAFF. The CDR3 region has the DNA TGTGCCACCAGTCAGGGGTTGAACACTGAAGCTTTCTTT.

The rearrangement joins TRBV2 to TRBJ2-1; tentatively, D is TRBD1 (5 bases). V was pared by 2 bases and J by 9 bases, with 8 bases between. Germline-derived CDR1 and CDR2 are SNHLY and FYNNEI. The CDR3 is 12 residues long. This chain's CDR3 is CASSESRGEQFF. In DNA form, the CDR3 reads TGTGCCAGCAGTGAAAGTAGGGGTGAGCAGTTCTTC. The full variable domain, rest sourced from reference TRBV2 and TRBJ2-1, is EPEVTQTPSHQVTQMGQEVILRCVPISNHLYFYWYRQILGQKVEFLVSFYNNEISEKSEIFDDQFSVERPDGSNFTLKIRSTKLEDSAMYFCASSESRGEQFFGPGTRLTVL.

The chain employs TRBV7-3 and TRBJ2-2; a possible D gene is TRBD2 (6 bases). The CDR3 has 16 residues. The germline V gene has CDR1 SGHTA and CDR2 FQGTGA. The germline V and J ends were trimmed by 5 bases and 4 bases, with 17 bases remaining between them. The CDR3 sequence: CASSLGGARSTGELFF. As DNA, the CDR3 is TGTGCCAGCAGCCTTGGAGGGGCGCGGAGCACCGGGGAGCTGTTTTTT.

As DNA, the CDR3 is TGTGCCAGCAGCGCCCCGCGCGGGGGCCTTTTTGGCTACACCTTC. This gives the protein CASSAPRGGLFGYTF. The chain uses TRBV28 and TRBJ1-2; D may be TRBD1 (6 bases). This CDR3 is 15 amino acids long. Germline V gene sequence: CDR1 MDHEN, CDR2 SYDVKM. Trimming cost V 6 bases and J 7 bases, with 21 bases left between them.

The genes are TRBV15 and TRBJ2-7, with 10 bases fitting TRBD1. With V trimmed by 0 bases and J by 4 bases, 3 bases remained unmatched. The germline CDR1 and CDR2 sequences are LNHNV and YYDKDF (reference sequence). This CDR3 is built from 15 residues. CDR3 nucleotides: TGTGCCACCAGCAGAGAGACAGGGGGCGGTTACGAGCAGTACTTC. Translating gives CATSRETGGGYEQYF.

The rearrangement joins TRBV4-2 to TRBJ1-1, with TRBD1 matching 9 bases. J lost 11 bases, V lost 3 bases, and 4 bases had no gene match. CDR3 size: 12 residues. Germline-derived CDR1 and CDR2 are LGHNA and YNFKEQ. The CDR3, as DNA: TGTGCCAGCAGCCAGCCGGGACAGGGTGCTTTCTTT. Translated, it gives CASSQPGQGAFF.

This chain joins TRBV27 and TRBJ1-1; a weak D match, TRBD1 (5 bases). The CDR3 extends over 14 amino acids. Trimming left V 2 bases short and J 0 bases short, with 7 bases between. Germline loops: CDR1 MNHEY, CDR2 SMNVEV (reference sequence). CDR3 region: CASSLGRVNTEAFF. In DNA, the CDR3 is TGTGCCAGCAGTTTAGGCAGGGTGAACACTGAAGCTTTCTTT.

The sample holds a few counts of this clone. The chain links TRBV13 to TRBJ1-1; D is uncertain. Trimming removed 5 bases at V and 1 base at J, with 17 bases between. In germline, CDR1 is PRHDT, CDR2 FYEKMQ (reference sequence). This CDR3 comprises 16 residues. In DNA form, the CDR3 reads TGTGCCAGCAGCCTCCGCGGATCGGGGAAGAACACTGAAGCTTTCTTT. Protein: CASSLRGSGKNTEAFF.

The CDR3 DNA follows: TGTGCCACCAGTGACCACCGACAGAGCACAGATACGCAGTATTTT. This codes for CATSDHRQSTDTQYF. The chain combines TRBV24-1 with TRBJ2-3, with TRBD1 as a possible D gene (5 bases). The CDR3 covers 15 residues. Germline V lookup: CDR1 KGHDR, CDR2 SFDVKD. Trimming shortened V by 4 bases and J by 0 bases, and 10 bases separated the two germline ends.

The rearrangement uses TRBV7-2 and TRBJ1-2; D is uncertain. Germline V lookup: CDR1 SGHTA, CDR2 FQGNSA. The CDR3 loop spans 14 amino acids. V gave up 4 bases and J gave up 4 bases, with 13 bases separating them. The CDR3 DNA reads as TGTGCCAGCAGCTCGACTGTACAACCCTATGGCTACACCTTC. It specifies CASSSTVQPYGYTF. The variable domain in full, completed from reference TRBV7-2 and TRBJ1-2, reads GAGVSQSPSNKVTEKGKDVELRCDPISGHTALYWYRQSLGQGLEFLIYFQGNSAPDKSGLPSDRFSAERTGGSVSTLTIQRTQQEDSAVYLCASSSTVQPYGYTFGSGTRLTVV.